This T cell receptor beta chain is drawn from a study of cytomegalovirus exposure and HLA in healthy donors. At the level of the study: There were 90 million to 130 million unique TCR beta sequences, drawn from about 179 million T cells, in an earlier analysis. Overall study results and limits: As a later analysis revealed, the rate of TCR association differed by HLA locus, with DRB1 most and HLA-C fewest. Later analysis revealed greater clonal expansion in HLA-associated TCR beta chains than in equally common others.

The PCR used 60 Vbeta and 13 Jbeta primers. Per the original methods: The authors later counted 70 million to 80 million unique TCR beta chains, roughly 10 million of them shared. Using immunoSEQ multiplex PCR, the repertoire was profiled, and TCRdb retains in-frame clones only, with some absent. V and J calls plus clone size are reproduced from that table; the DNA served to infer D and trimming. The sample totals about 79,000 clones. Notes on this clone: The antigen is not known.

Material: PBMCs. The sequence was collected from a man aged 30 to 45 in good health and CMV-seronegative.

The CDR3 reads CASSPRTGGDDEQYF. CDR3 bases: TGTGCCAGCAGTCCAAGGACAGGGGGTGACGACGAGCAGTACTTC. The genes are TRBV27 and TRBJ2-7; 10 bases fit TRBD1. Looked up from germline, CDR1 is MNHEY and CDR2 is SMNVEV (reference sequence). The V and J ends lost 5 bases and 5 bases, in that order; junction bases with no gene match: 9. This CDR3 contains 15 residues.